This paragraph covers one TCR beta chain sequence. Its matching antigen is unknown. CDR3 size: 14 residues. V lost 4 bases and J lost 4, with 13 bases in between. This sample stems from a study of blood T cells in healthy people across ages. Regarding the study as a whole: Observed TCR beta diversity showed a strong correlation with the percentage of naive T cells as measured by flow cytometry.

With a J-beta primer mix and a sample-barcoded 5' primer, a second PCR ran about 6 to 11 cycles. TCRdb processed the 5' RACE reads anew with MiXCR; each CDR3 protein has one entry. This sample has 800,000 or so distinct CDR3 sequences, with 35% to 60% found just once. The rearrangement links TRBV12-3 or TRBV12-4 to TRBJ2-5, with D hard to call. The sequence came from a man at least 80 years old in good health. Input material: blood. CDR3: CASSSNLLGETQYF. Here the CDR3 DNA reads TGTGCCAGCAGTTCCAACCTATTGGGAGAGACCCAGTACTTC.